This T cell receptor (beta chain) originates from a study of tumor-infiltrating lymphocytes in primary liver carcinoma. The CDR3 totals 13 residues. CDR1 and CDR2 (germline): MNHEY, SVGAGI. The ends were cut back, 6 bases at V and 5 bases at J, with 10 bases in the middle. This clonotype was recorded at least ten times. Synthesis of TCR beta cDNA was carried out from about 0.55 ug total RNA with a constant-region primer. It was through three nested multiplex PCR rounds of slightly modified ARM-PCR that TCR beta libraries arose. For 10 cycles apiece, the opening two PCR rounds ran with TRBV1-TRBV30 forward primers and a C-beta reverse primer. Each CDR3 protein is one row after TCRdb ran MiXCR on the multiplex PCR reads. Altogether approximately 110,000 distinct CDR3 sequences are present, 60% to 70% being singletons, with the ten largest covering approximately 9.9%. Unsorted bulk tissue (about 20-30 mg) underwent RNA and DNA co-extraction.

This chain joins TRBV6-5 and TRBJ2-2, with D possibly called TRBD1 or TRBD2 (5 bases each). The sequenced material came from liver tumor tissue from sampling region 1. Subset here: tumor region T1, superior pole. The source is an older woman with primary liver carcinoma and hepatitis B virus infection. The CDR3 loop is CASRAGTTGELFF. Written as DNA, the CDR3 is TGTGCCAGCAGAGCAGGGACGACCGGGGAGCTGTTTTTT.